A selection of T cell receptor beta chains follows, all from one sample in a study of T-cell memory formation after mild COVID-19. TCRdb processed the 5' RACE reads anew with MiXCR; each CDR3 protein has one entry. The data hold 130,000 to 150,000 distinct CDR3 sequences, with 5.5% to 7% observed a single time. Sequenced material: PBMCs or a T cell subset sorted from them (not recorded which). The receptors derive from an adult woman who had mild COVID-19 (a few samples of this study predate the infection). Cell type and time point are not known. Each CDR3 is given with its conserved first and last residue. Fields, in order: CDR3 protein, CDR3 DNA, clone size, V gene, J gene, D gene. D genes are given only for firm matches. A row's size may be missing; if present it is once, few, many or a size class.

CDR3: CSASRVTNEQFF
DNA: TGCAGTGCTAGTAGAGTTACTAATGAGCAGTTCTTC
size: few
V: TRBV20-1
J: TRBJ2-1
D: NA

CDR3: CASSLNAGSVGEAFF
DNA: TGTGCCAGCAGCTTAAACGCAGGCTCGGTCGGTGAAGCTTTCTTT
size: NA
V: TRBV7-3
J: TRBJ1-1
D: NA

CDR3: CSAGGTVNTEAFF
DNA: TGCAGTGCTGGAGGGACAGTGAACACTGAAGCTTTCTTT
size: few
V: TRBV20-1
J: TRBJ1-1
D: TRBD1

CDR3: CASSHDRIGNSPLHF
DNA: TGTGCCAGCAGCCATGACAGGATTGGAAATTCACCCCTCCACTTT
size: NA
V: TRBV14
J: TRBJ1-6
D: NA

CDR3: CASSFGSGGADIQYF
DNA: TGCGCCAGCAGCTTTGGATCAGGGGGCGCGGACATTCAGTACTTC
size: many
V: TRBV5-1
J: TRBJ2-4
D: TRBD1

CDR3: CASSVWTSGTDTQYF
DNA: TGTGCCAGCAGCGTCTGGACTAGCGGCACAGATACGCAGTATTTT
size: few
V: TRBV7-2
J: TRBJ2-3
D: TRBD2

CDR3: CSASAQGNEQFF
DNA: TGCAGTGCTAGTGCCCAGGGCAATGAGCAGTTCTTC
size: few
V: TRBV20-1
J: TRBJ2-1
D: NA

CDR3: CSARARRQALSSNTEAFF
DNA: TGCAGTGCTAGAGCCCGCCGACAGGCCCTATCCTCGAACACTGAAGCTTTCTTT
size: NA
V: TRBV20-1
J: TRBJ1-1
D: NA

CDR3: CSASRLAGGRTKETQYF
DNA: TGCAGTGCTAGTCGTCTAGCGGGAGGGAGGACCAAAGAGACCCAGTACTTC
size: many
V: TRBV20-1
J: TRBJ2-5
D: TRBD2

CDR3: CASSGQGIGNQPQHF
DNA: TGTGCCAGCAGTGGACAGGGTATCGGCAATCAGCCCCAGCATTTT
size: few
V: TRBV6-5
J: TRBJ1-5
D: TRBD1

CDR3: CSVTQGRYEQYF
DNA: TGCAGTGTCACACAGGGCCGTTACGAGCAGTACTTC
size: many
V: TRBV20-1
J: TRBJ2-7
D: NA

CDR3: CASSWSGGSDTQYF
DNA: TGTGCCAGCAGTTGGAGTGGGGGCTCAGATACGCAGTATTTT
size: many
V: TRBV7-2
J: TRBJ2-3
D: NA

CDR3: CASSRLAITDTQYF
DNA: TGTGCCAGCAGTCGACTAGCAATCACAGATACGCAGTATTTT
size: NA
V: TRBV6-1
J: TRBJ2-3
D: TRBD2

CDR3: CASSSSGQPNQPQHF
DNA: TGTGCCAGCAGTTCCTCAGGACAGCCCAATCAGCCCCAGCATTTT
size: many
V: TRBV5-5
J: TRBJ1-5
D: NA

CDR3: CSASRTGAGGSDTQYF
DNA: TGCAGTGCTAGCCGTACAGGAGCGGGGGGTTCGGATACGCAGTATTTT
size: many
V: TRBV20-1
J: TRBJ2-3
D: TRBD2

CDR3: CASSLGGRASYEQYF
DNA: TGTGCCAGCAGTTTAGGGGGTAGAGCCTCCTACGAGCAGTACTTC
size: NA
V: TRBV12-3/TRBV12-4
J: TRBJ2-7
D: NA

CDR3: CASSHSDRWFLNYGYTF
DNA: TGTGCCAGCAGCCACTCGGACAGGTGGTTCCTTAACTATGGCTACACCTTC
size: NA
V: TRBV4-2
J: TRBJ1-2
D: TRBD1

CDR3: CASSPSGINYNEQFF
DNA: TGTGCCAGCAGCCCTAGCGGGATAAACTACAATGAGCAGTTCTTC
size: many
V: TRBV7-8
J: TRBJ2-1
D: TRBD2

CDR3: CASSYPRDRRSLNQPQHF
DNA: TGTGCCAGCAGTTACCCCCGGGACAGACGGAGCCTAAATCAGCCCCAGCATTTT
size: few
V: TRBV6-2/TRBV6-3
J: TRBJ1-5
D: TRBD1

CDR3: CASADWAGQGETQYF
DNA: TGTGCCAGCGCAGACTGGGCGGGCCAGGGAGAGACCCAGTACTTC
size: many
V: TRBV2
J: TRBJ2-5
D: NA

CDR3: CASTTVRTEHTGELFF
DNA: TGTGCCAGCACCACCGTAAGGACAGAGCACACCGGGGAGCTGTTTTTT
size: few
V: TRBV12-3/TRBV12-4
J: TRBJ2-2
D: NA

CDR3: CASSSITQGALGYTF
DNA: TGTGCCAGCAGCTCCATTACACAGGGGGCGCTGGGCTACACCTTC
size: few
V: TRBV11-2
J: TRBJ1-2
D: TRBD1

CDR3: CATSSGRGGTDTQYF
DNA: TGTGCCACCAGCAGCGGGCGGGGGGGCACAGATACGCAGTATTTT
size: few
V: TRBV15
J: TRBJ2-3
D: TRBD2

CDR3: CASSPRGVSGANVLTF
DNA: TGTGCCAGCAGCCCAAGAGGGGTTTCGGGGGCCAACGTCCTGACTTTC
size: few
V: TRBV9
J: TRBJ2-6
D: NA

CDR3: CASSVEDRPREQYF
DNA: TGTGCCAGCAGCGTAGAGGACAGACCCAGGGAGCAGTACTTC
size: few
V: TRBV9
J: TRBJ2-7
D: NA

CDR3: CASSLLGTSEFNEQFF
DNA: TGTGCCAGCAGTCTCCTGGGGACTAGCGAGTTCAATGAGCAGTTCTTC
size: few
V: TRBV2
J: TRBJ2-1
D: TRBD2

CDR3: CASSWQPQHF
DNA: TGCGCCAGCAGCTGGCAGCCCCAGCATTTT
size: many
V: TRBV5-1
J: TRBJ1-5
D: NA

CDR3: CASSVGLGGGGFTDTQYF
DNA: TGTGCCAGCAGCGTAGGGTTAGGTGGCGGGGGCTTCACAGATACGCAGTATTTT
size: many
V: TRBV9
J: TRBJ2-3
D: NA

CDR3: CASSPGQVTDTQYF
DNA: TGTGCCAGTTCTCCGGGACAGGTAACAGATACGCAGTATTTT
size: many
V: TRBV6-6
J: TRBJ2-3
D: TRBD1

CDR3: CASSQTGREGYTF
DNA: TGTGCCAGCAGTCAGACAGGGCGTGAGGGCTACACCTTC
size: NA
V: TRBV28
J: TRBJ1-2
D: TRBD1

CDR3: CASSLGNTEAFF
DNA: TGTGCCAGCAGCTTAGGCAACACTGAAGCTTTCTTT
size: many
V: TRBV12-3/TRBV12-4
J: TRBJ1-1
D: NA

CDR3: CASSLAGNPGNEQFF
DNA: TGTGCCAGCAGCCTAGCGGGAAACCCGGGGAATGAGCAGTTCTTC
size: many
V: TRBV12-3/TRBV12-4
J: TRBJ2-1
D: TRBD2

CDR3: CASSPPLSDEQYF
DNA: TGTGCCAGCTCACCACCGTTGAGTGACGAGCAGTACTTC
size: NA
V: TRBV18
J: TRBJ2-7
D: NA

CDR3: CASSLPLTGGYEQYF
DNA: TGTGCCAGCAGTCTTCCCCTGACAGGGGGCTACGAGCAGTACTTC
size: many
V: TRBV12-3/TRBV12-4
J: TRBJ2-7
D: TRBD1

CDR3: CASGLSGRRADTQYF
DNA: TGTGCCAGCGGGCTCTCTGGGAGAAGGGCAGATACGCAGTATTTT
size: NA
V: TRBV5-4
J: TRBJ2-3
D: NA

CDR3: CASSRSNRGTYNEQFF
DNA: TGTGCCAGCAGCCGATCAAACAGGGGCACCTACAATGAGCAGTTCTTC
size: NA
V: TRBV9
J: TRBJ2-1
D: TRBD1

CDR3: CASSLPRQGGSNQPQHF
DNA: TGTGCCAGCAGCTTACCTCGACAGGGAGGATCGAATCAGCCCCAGCATTTT
size: NA
V: TRBV7-6
J: TRBJ1-5
D: TRBD1

CDR3: CASGQGDVQPQHF
DNA: TGTGCCAGCGGACAGGGGGACGTTCAGCCCCAGCATTTT
size: NA
V: TRBV9
J: TRBJ1-5
D: TRBD1

CDR3: CASSLAYAYEQYF
DNA: TGTGCCAGCAGCTTGGCCTATGCCTACGAGCAGTACTTC
size: many
V: TRBV5-6
J: TRBJ2-7
D: NA

CDR3: CASRSTRRGAPWNEQFF
DNA: TGTGCCAGCAGATCAACCCGTAGGGGAGCTCCTTGGAATGAGCAGTTCTTC
size: NA
V: TRBV7-8
J: TRBJ2-1
D: NA

CDR3: CASSFKLAGAGETQYF
DNA: TGTGCCAGCAGCTTCAAACTAGCGGGAGCGGGAGAGACCCAGTACTTC
size: NA
V: TRBV7-2
J: TRBJ2-5
D: TRBD2

CDR3: CASSYHGTGSNQPQHF
DNA: TGTGCCAGCAGTTACCACGGGACAGGAAGTAATCAGCCCCAGCATTTT
size: many
V: TRBV6-2/TRBV6-3
J: TRBJ1-5
D: TRBD1

CDR3: CATVGSNTDTQYF
DNA: TGTGCCACCGTGGGGAGTAACACAGATACGCAGTATTTT
size: NA
V: TRBV19
J: TRBJ2-3
D: NA

CDR3: CASSLGTANEKLFF
DNA: TGCGCCAGCAGCTTGGGGACAGCTAATGAAAAACTGTTTTTT
size: many
V: TRBV5-1
J: TRBJ1-4
D: NA

CDR3: CASSTSGETQYF
DNA: TGTGCCAGCAGCACTAGCGGGGAGACCCAGTACTTC
size: NA
V: TRBV2
J: TRBJ2-5
D: TRBD2

CDR3: CASSFRTDASF
DNA: TGTGCCAGCAGCTTCCGGACAGATGCCAGCTTC
size: NA
V: TRBV7-2
J: TRBJ2-1
D: NA

CDR3: CSVEKGAKNIQYF
DNA: TGCAGCGTTGAAAAGGGAGCCAAAAACATTCAGTACTTC
size: many
V: TRBV29-1
J: TRBJ2-4
D: NA

CDR3: CASSRLGLNTEAFF
DNA: TGTGCCAGCAGCAGGCTGGGGTTGAACACTGAAGCTTTCTTT
size: many
V: TRBV7-9
J: TRBJ1-1
D: NA

CDR3: CASSQWGGGKETQYF
DNA: TGTGCCAGCAGCCAGTGGGGTGGCGGGAAGGAGACCCAGTACTTC
size: NA
V: TRBV9
J: TRBJ2-5
D: NA

CDR3: CSVGTSGGGTDTQYF
DNA: TGCAGCGTCGGGACTAGCGGAGGGGGCACAGATACGCAGTATTTT
size: many
V: TRBV29-1
J: TRBJ2-3
D: TRBD2

CDR3: CASSSGAGETQYF
DNA: TGCGCCAGCAGCTCCGGGGCGGGAGAGACCCAGTACTTC
size: NA
V: TRBV5-1
J: TRBJ2-5
D: NA

CDR3: CASTFGLASTDTQYF
DNA: TGTGCCAGCACCTTTGGCCTAGCGAGCACAGATACGCAGTATTTT
size: NA
V: TRBV12-3/TRBV12-4
J: TRBJ2-3
D: NA

CDR3: CASSFQRGATDTQYF
DNA: TGTGCCAGCAGCTTTCAGCGGGGGGCCACAGATACGCAGTATTTT
size: NA
V: TRBV7-2
J: TRBJ2-3
D: TRBD2